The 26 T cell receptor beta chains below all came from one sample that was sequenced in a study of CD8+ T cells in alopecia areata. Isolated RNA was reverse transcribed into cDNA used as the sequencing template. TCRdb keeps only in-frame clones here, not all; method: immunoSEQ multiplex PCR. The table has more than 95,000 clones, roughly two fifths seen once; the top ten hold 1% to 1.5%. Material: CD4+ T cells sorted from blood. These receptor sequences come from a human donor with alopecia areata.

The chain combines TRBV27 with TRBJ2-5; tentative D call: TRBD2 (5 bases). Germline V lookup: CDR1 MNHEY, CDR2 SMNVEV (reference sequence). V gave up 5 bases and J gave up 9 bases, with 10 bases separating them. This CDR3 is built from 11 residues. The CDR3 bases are TGTGCCAGCAGTGACCTGCGGGCCCAGTACTTC. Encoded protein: CASSDLRAQYF.

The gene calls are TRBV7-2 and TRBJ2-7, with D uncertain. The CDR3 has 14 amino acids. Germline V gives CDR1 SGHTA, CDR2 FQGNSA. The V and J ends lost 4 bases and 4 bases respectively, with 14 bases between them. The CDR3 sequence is CASSSTPLHYEQYF. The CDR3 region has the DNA TGTGCCAGCAGCTCTACCCCCCTGCATTACGAGCAGTACTTC.

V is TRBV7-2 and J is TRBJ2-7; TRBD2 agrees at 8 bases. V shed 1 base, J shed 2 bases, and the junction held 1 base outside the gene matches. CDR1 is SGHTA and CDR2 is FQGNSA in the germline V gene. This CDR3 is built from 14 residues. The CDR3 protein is CASSLDGRAYEQYF. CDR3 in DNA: TGTGCCAGCAGCTTAGACGGGAGGGCCTACGAGCAGTACTTC.

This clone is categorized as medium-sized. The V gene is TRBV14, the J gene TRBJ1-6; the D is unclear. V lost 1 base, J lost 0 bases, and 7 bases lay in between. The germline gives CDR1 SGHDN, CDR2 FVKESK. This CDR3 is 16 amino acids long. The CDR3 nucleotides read TGTGCCAGCAGCCAAGGACTGAGCTCCTATAATTCACCCCTCCACTTT. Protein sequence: CASSQGLSSYNSPLHF.

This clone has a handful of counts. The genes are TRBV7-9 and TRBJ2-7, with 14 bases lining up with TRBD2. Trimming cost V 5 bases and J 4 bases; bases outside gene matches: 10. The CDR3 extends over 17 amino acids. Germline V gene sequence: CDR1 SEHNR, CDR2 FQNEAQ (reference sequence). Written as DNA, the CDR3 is TGTGCCAGCAGCACACAAAGGACTAGCGGGAGGCTTTACGAGCAGTACTTC. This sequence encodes CASSTQRTSGRLYEQYF.

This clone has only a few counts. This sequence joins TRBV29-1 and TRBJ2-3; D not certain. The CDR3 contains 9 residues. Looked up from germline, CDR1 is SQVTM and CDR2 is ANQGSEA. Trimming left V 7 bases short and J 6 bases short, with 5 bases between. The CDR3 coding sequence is TGCAGCGCGGCGGATACGCAGTATTTT. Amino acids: CSAADTQYF.

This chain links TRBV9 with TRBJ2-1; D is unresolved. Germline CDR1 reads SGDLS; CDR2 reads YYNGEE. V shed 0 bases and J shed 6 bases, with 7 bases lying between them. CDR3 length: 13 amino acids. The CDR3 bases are TGTGCCAGCAGCGTAGAAAGGGTCAATGAGCAGTTCTTC. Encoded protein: CASSVERVNEQFF.

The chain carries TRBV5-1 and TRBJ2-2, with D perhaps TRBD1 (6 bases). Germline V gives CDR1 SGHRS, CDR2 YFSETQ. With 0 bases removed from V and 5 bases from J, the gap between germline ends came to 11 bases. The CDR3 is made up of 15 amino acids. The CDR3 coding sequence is TGCGCCAGCAGCTTGGTATGGACAGAGACCGGGGAGCTGTTTTTT. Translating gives CASSLVWTETGELFF.

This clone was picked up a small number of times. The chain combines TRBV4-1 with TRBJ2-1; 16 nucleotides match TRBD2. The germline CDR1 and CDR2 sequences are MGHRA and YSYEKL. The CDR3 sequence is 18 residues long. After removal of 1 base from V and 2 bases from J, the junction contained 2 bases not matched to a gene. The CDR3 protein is CASSQAGTSGRAYNEQFF. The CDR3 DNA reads TGCGCCAGCAGCCAAGCCGGGACTAGCGGGAGGGCCTACAATGAGCAGTTCTTC.

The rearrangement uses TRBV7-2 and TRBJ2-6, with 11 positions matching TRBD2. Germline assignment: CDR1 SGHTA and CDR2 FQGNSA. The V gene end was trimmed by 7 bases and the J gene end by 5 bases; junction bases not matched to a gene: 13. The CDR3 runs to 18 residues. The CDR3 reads CASNLSGGAGWRANVLTF. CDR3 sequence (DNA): TGTGCCAGCAACCTTAGCGGGGGGGCCGGGTGGAGGGCCAACGTCCTGACTTTC.

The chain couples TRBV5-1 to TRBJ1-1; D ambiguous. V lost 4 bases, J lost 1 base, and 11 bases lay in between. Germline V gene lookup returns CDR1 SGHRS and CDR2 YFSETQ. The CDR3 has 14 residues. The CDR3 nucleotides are TGCGCCAGCAGCGCACAACCATCGAACACTGAAGCTTTCTTT. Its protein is CASSAQPSNTEAFF.

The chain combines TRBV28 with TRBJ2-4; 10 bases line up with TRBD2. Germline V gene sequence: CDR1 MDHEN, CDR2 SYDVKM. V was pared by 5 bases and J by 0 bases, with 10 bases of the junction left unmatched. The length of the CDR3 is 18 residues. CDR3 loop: CASSATSGLSLAKNIQYF. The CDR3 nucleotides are TGTGCCAGCAGTGCGACTAGCGGGCTTTCCCTAGCCAAAAACATTCAGTACTTC.

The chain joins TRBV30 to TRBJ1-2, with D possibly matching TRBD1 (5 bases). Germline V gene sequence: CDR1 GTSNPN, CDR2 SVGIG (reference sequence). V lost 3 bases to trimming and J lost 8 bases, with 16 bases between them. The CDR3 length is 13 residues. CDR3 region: CAWRPSGARGYTF. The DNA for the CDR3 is TGTGCCTGGAGACCCAGTGGGGCGAGGGGCTACACCTTC.

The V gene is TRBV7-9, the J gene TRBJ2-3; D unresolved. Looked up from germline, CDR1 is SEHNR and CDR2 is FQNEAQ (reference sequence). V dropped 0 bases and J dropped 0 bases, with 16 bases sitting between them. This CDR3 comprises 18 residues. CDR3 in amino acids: CASSLALDSGPSTDTQYF. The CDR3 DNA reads TGTGCCAGCAGCTTAGCGCTCGACTCCGGCCCTAGCACAGATACGCAGTATTTT.

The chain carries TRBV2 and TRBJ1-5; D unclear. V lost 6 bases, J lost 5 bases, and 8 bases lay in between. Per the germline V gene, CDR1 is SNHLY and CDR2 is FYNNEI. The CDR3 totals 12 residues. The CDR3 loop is CASSDEYQPQHF. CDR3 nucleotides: TGTGCCAGCAGCGATGAATATCAGCCCCAGCATTTT.

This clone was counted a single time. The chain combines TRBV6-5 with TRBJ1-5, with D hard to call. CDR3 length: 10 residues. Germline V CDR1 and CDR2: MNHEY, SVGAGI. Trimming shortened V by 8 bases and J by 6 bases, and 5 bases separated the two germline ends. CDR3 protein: CASGFQPQHF. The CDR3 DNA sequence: TGTGCCAGCGGATTTCAGCCCCAGCATTTT.

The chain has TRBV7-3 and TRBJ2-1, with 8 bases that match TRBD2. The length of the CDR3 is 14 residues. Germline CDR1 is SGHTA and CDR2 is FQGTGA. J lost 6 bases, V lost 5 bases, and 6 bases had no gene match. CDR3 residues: CASSHLSGTNEQFF. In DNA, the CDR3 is TGTGCCAGCAGCCATCTTAGCGGGACCAATGAGCAGTTCTTC.

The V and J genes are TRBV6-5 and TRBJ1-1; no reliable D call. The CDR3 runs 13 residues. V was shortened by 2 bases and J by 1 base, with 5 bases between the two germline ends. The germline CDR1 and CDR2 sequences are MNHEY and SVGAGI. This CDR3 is CASSYQSNTEAFF. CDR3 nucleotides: TGTGCCAGCAGTTACCAGTCGAACACTGAAGCTTTCTTT.

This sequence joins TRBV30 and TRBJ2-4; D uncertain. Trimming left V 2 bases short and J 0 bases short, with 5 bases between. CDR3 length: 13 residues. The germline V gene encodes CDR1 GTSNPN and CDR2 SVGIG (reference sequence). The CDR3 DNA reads TGTGCCTGGAGTCGAGGAGCCAAAAACATTCAGTACTTC. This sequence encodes CAWSRGAKNIQYF.

As DNA, the CDR3 is TGTGCCAGCAGTTTACCTGGACTAGCGGGGGAAGAGACCCAGTACTTC. It is translated as CASSLPGLAGEETQYF. This chain joins TRBV28 and TRBJ2-5, with 13 positions matching TRBD2. The V segment lost 2 bases and the J segment 3 bases; nucleotides outside the gene matches: 3. Germline V gene data show CDR1 as MDHEN and CDR2 as SYDVKM. The CDR3 has 16 residues.

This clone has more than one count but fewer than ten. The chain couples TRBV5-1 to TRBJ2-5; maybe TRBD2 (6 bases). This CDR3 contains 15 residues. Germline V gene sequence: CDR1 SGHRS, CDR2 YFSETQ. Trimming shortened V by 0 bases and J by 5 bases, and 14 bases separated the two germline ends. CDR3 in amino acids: CASSLDAGQDETQYF. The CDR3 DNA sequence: TGCGCCAGCAGCTTGGACGCGGGGCAAGACGAGACCCAGTACTTC.

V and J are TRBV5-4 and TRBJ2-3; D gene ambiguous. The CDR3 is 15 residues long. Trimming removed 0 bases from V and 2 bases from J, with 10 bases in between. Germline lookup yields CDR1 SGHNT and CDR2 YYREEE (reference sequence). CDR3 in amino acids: CASSLEGQPTDTQYF. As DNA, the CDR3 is TGTGCCAGCAGCTTGGAGGGCCAGCCCACAGATACGCAGTATTTT.

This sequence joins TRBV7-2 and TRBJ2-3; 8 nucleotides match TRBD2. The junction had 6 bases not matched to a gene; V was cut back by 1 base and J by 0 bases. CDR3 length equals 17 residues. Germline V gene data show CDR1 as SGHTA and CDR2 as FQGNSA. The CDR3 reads CASSLGRVAGSTDTQYF. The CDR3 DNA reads TGTGCCAGCAGCTTAGGACGGGTAGCGGGAAGCACAGATACGCAGTATTTT.

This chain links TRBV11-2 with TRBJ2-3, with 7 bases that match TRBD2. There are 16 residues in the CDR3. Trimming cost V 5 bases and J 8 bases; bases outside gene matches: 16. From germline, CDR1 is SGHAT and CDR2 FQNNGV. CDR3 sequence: CASSLRGRAFLATQYF. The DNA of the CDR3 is TGTGCCAGCAGCCTCCGGGGGAGGGCCTTTCTCGCTACGCAGTATTTT. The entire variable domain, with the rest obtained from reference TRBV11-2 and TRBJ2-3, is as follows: EAGVAQSPRYKIIEKRQSVAFWCNPISGHATLYWYQQILGQGPKLLIQFQNNGVVDDSQLPKDRFSAERLKGVDSTLKIQPAKLEDSAVYLCASSLRGRAFLATQYFGPGTRLTVL.

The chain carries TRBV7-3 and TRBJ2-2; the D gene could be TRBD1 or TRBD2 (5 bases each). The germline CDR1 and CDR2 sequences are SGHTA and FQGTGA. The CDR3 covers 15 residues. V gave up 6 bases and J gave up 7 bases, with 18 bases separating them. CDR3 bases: TGTGCCAGCAGGCCAACGGGACCACCTTTCGGGGAGCTGTTTTTT. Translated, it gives CASRPTGPPFGELFF.

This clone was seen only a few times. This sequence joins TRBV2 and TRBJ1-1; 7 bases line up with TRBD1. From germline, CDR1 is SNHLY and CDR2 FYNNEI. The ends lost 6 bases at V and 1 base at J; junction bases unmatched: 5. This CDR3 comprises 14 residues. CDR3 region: CASSPDRRNTEAFF. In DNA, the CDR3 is TGTGCCAGCAGCCCGGACAGGCGGAACACTGAAGCTTTCTTT.